This T cell receptor beta chain was captured in a study of shared clonotypes between healthy human individuals. Findings and limits, study-wide: An effect of sequencing depth on clonotype sharing among donors was expected.

The CDR3 runs 17 residues. Germline CDR1 SNHLY, CDR2 FYNNEI. The V and J ends lost 4 bases and 7 bases, in that order; junction bases with no gene match: 10. Once extracted for a subset, genomic DNA was divided evenly among several immunoSEQ plates. The table came from immunoSEQ multiplex PCR; TCRdb's copy has only in-frame clones and leaves some out. Here the sample spans roughly 1,100,000 clones, 75% being singletons. This clone was recorded a few times. Antigen unknown. The TCR sequence derives from a young man in good health. The chain carries TRBV2 and TRBJ1-6; 10 positions match TRBD1. Sequencing was carried out using memory CD4+ T cells sorted from blood. Subset specified: CD45RA-negative fraction. CDR3: CASSVSPGQGINSPLHF. The DNA of the CDR3 is TGTGCCAGCAGTGTTTCCCCGGGACAGGGGATCAATTCACCCCTCCACTTT.